This T cell receptor beta chain originates from a study of chemoradiotherapy in HPV16-positive cancers. Study findings and constraints: For HPV16-positive patients, expanding HPV-responsive T cells associated with longer recurrence-free survival.

The table lists this clone with a count of one. The antigen remains undetermined. This CDR3 has 12 residues. Germline V CDR1 and CDR2: MNHEY, SMNVEV (reference sequence). Repertoires were sampled repeatedly during chemoradiotherapy. Only in-frame clones appear in the TCRdb table, and some are missing; sequencing was by immunoSEQ multiplex PCR. The sample lists about 7,400 clones, roughly 80% occurring once. The source of this sequence is a human donor with HPV-associated anogenital cancer. The source was tumor tissue, collected from a patient who underwent chemoradiotherapy. The gene calls are TRBV27 and TRBJ2-5, with 7 positions matching TRBD1. With the DNA end fitting TRBJ2-7 better, the J assignment may be wrong. CDR3 DNA: TGTGCCACCTGGGACAGACCCTACGAGCAGTACTTC. Residues: CATWDRPYEQYF.